This TCR beta chain emerged from a study of shared T cell receptors in the human thymus. Here immunoSEQ multiplex PCR was the method, and the copy in TCRdb shows in-frame clones only, minus some. The top ten clones hold 0.0095% to 0.012% of a sample with hundreds of thousands of clones, around nine tenths of them seen once. Germline V gives CDR1 LNHDA, CDR2 SQIVND (reference sequence). Trimming took 0 bases from V and 1 from J, leaving 12 bases between them. CDR3 length: 16 amino acids. The same sample was also studied in work on human thymus T cells.

Material for sequencing was thymocytes. This TCR came from a boy in the first two years of life with a congenital heart defect. This chain links TRBV19 with TRBJ1-1, with TRBD1 as a possible D gene (5 bases). Here the CDR3 reads CASSIDLGQGNTEAFF. In DNA form, the CDR3 reads TGTGCCAGTAGTATAGATCTGGGGCAGGGGAACACTGAAGCTTTCTTT.